The present T cell receptor (beta chain) was sequenced within a study of T cells in Graves' hyperthyroidism and ophthalmopathy. The CDR3 regions of TCR beta were amplified from RNA transcripts. HTBI primers were employed in a first-round RT-PCR of the TCR CDR3. TCRdb recomputed calls from the multiplex PCR reads with MiXCR, one row per CDR3 protein. The sample shows roughly 400,000 distinct CDR3 sequences, 11% to 15% of them seen only once. PBMCs were obtained from about 10 ml fresh peripheral blood. This clonotype showed up many times. Sequenced: blood. This receptor was taken from a man aged 50-59 years with Graves' ophthalmopathy.

DNA of the CDR3: TGCAGTGCTCGAGGGTACCGGGACAAACAAAAAGCTAAAGATTACAATGAGCAGTTCTTC. Its translation is CSARGYRDKQKAKDYNEQFF. The rearrangement links TRBV20-1 to TRBJ2-1, with D perhaps TRBD1 (6 bases). CDR1 is DFQATT, CDR2 SNEGSKA, per germline (reference sequence). The CDR3 covers 20 residues. V gave up 5 bases and J gave up 4 bases, with 33 bases separating them.